This T cell receptor (beta chain) was obtained from a study of OX40 agonist ivuxolimab in advanced cancers. Study summary: Past anti-PD-1, anti-PD-L1 or anti-CTLA-4 therapy was accepted, and 30% to 50% had received some. Partial responses were observed in three patients, of whom one had hepatocellular carcinoma and two had cutaneous melanoma. Study findings and constraints: On average, CD8+ T cells had more expanded clones than CD4+.

V was pared by 8 bases and J by 1 base, with 12 bases between. The CDR3 totals 14 residues. CDR1 is MNHNS, CDR2 SASEGT, per germline. The timepoints at which blood was sampled were baseline, cycle 4 day 1, and cycle 7 day 1. Repertoires were generated with immunoSEQ multiplex PCR, while TCRdb's copy carries only in-frame clones and drops some. The repertoire holds some 80,000 clones, with around 94% as singletons. With regard to this clone: Its specificity is unknown.

The source was CD4+ or CD8+ T cells sorted from blood, collected in a trial of the OX40 agonist ivuxolimab. The rearrangement links TRBV6-1 to TRBJ1-3; D ambiguous. This receptor was taken from an adult with an advanced solid tumor such as melanoma, head and neck, liver or kidney cancer. CDR3 sequence (DNA): TGTGCCAGCGATTATTTTAGTTCTGGAAACACCATATATTTT. Its protein is CASDYFSSGNTIYF.